This TCR beta chain appears in the sequencing data of a study of CD8 T cells in Susac syndrome. The germline V gene has CDR1 SQVTM and CDR2 ANQGSEA. Trimming cost V 4 bases and J 5 bases; bases outside gene matches: 10. CDR3 length equals 15 residues. RNA in amounts of roughly 0.45 to 1 ug was reverse transcribed with random hexamers. TCRdb analysed the immunoSEQ multiplex PCR reads with MiXCR anew, one entry per CDR3 protein. The sample includes hundreds of thousands of distinct CDR3 sequences, more than 80% of them seen just once. The chain uses TRBV29-1 and TRBJ2-5; 10 nucleotides line up with TRBD2. Sample: CD8+ T cells from PBMCs. The TCR comes from a human donor with multiple sclerosis. CDR3: CSVVFLAGELETQYF. The CDR3 DNA sequence: TGCAGCGTTGTGTTCCTAGCGGGAGAGTTGGAGACCCAGTACTTC.